This TCR beta chain comes out of a study of cytomegalovirus exposure and HLA in healthy donors. Study details: In an earlier analysis, almost 120 million unique TCR beta sequences were found from approximately 170 million T cells.

Points from the study as a whole: Under in vitro conditions, a few CMV-associated chains were confirmed as specific for CMV antigens.

CDR3 length: 13 amino acids. Germline V lookup: CDR1 GTSNPN, CDR2 SVGIG (reference sequence). As to this clone: Antigen unknown.

PCR was performed using 60 Vbeta and 13 Jbeta primers. Sequencing used immunoSEQ multiplex PCR; TCRdb keeps in-frame clones, though not all of them. The table for this sample gives about 190,000 clones. The rearrangement joins TRBV30 to TRBJ2-5; maybe TRBD1 (6 bases). The last part of the DNA fits TRBJ2-7 better; the J call may be wrong. The TCR sequence derives from a woman aged 30 to 39 in good health and CMV-seropositive. The sample consisted of PBMCs. The chain's CDR3 is CAWATGSRYEQYF. In nucleotides, the CDR3 is TGTGCCTGGGCCACAGGGTCTCGGTACGAGCAGTACTTC.